At least ten counts were recorded for the clone carrying this T cell receptor (beta chain). The antigen remains undetermined. This entry belongs to a study of spatial heterogeneity in lung cancer. Study context: The average count in raw reads for each unique TCR and UMI combination exceeded eight appearances.

Study-wide results and limits: Counts that tracked tumor mutation counts were those of expanded intratumoral alpha and beta TCRs.

TCRdb used MiXCR to reprocess the 5' RACE reads, holding one entry per CDR3 protein. Of about 23,000 distinct CDR3 sequences listed, under 7.5% are singletons. Germline CDR1 is DFQATT and CDR2 is SNEGSKA (reference sequence). V dropped 6 bases and J dropped 4; count of bases not matched to a gene: 12. This CDR3 has 16 amino acids. Time point here: sample taken at primary tumor resection. The input for sequencing was lung tumor tissue, taken at surgery. This receptor was obtained from a male donor with early-stage non-small cell lung cancer. The rearrangement uses TRBV20-1 and TRBJ2-2; TRBD2 matches 9 bases. CDR3: CSAEWREGPGTGELFF. In DNA, the CDR3 is TGCAGTGCCGAATGGCGGGAGGGCCCCGGCACCGGGGAGCTGTTTTTT.